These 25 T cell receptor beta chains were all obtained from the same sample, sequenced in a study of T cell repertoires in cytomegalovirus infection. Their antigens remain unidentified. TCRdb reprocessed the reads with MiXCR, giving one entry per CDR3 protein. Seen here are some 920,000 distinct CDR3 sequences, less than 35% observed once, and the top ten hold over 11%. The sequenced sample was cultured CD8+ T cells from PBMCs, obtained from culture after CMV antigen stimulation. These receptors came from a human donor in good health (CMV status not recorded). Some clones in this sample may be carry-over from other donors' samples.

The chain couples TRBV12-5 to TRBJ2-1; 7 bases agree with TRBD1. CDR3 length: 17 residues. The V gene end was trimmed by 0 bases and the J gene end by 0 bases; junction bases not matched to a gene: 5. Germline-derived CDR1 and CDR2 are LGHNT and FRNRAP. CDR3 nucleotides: TGTGCTAGTGGTTTGGTACAGGGACAGAGCTCCTACAATGAGCAGTTCTTC. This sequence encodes CASGLVQGQSSYNEQFF.

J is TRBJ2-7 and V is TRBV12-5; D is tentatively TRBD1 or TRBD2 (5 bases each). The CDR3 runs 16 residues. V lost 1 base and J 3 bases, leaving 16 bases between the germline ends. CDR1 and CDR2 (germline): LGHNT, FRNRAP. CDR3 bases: TGTGCTAGTGGTTTGGCCCCCCCGGGGCCAGTCTACGAGCAGTACTTC. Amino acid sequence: CASGLAPPGPVYEQYF.

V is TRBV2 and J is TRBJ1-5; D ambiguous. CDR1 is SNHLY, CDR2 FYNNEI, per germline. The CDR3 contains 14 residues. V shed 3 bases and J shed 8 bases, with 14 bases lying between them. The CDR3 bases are TGTGCCAGCAGTGAGCTCCCACCTCCCGAGCCCCAGCATTTT. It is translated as CASSELPPPEPQHF.

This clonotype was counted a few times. The CDR3 sequence is CSARDRVGETQYF. The CDR3 DNA sequence: TGCAGTGCTAGAGACAGGGTCGGGGAGACCCAGTACTTC. V is TRBV20-1 and J is TRBJ2-5; D perhaps matches TRBD1 (5 bases). This CDR3 has 13 residues. Germline CDR1 is DFQATT and CDR2 is SNEGSKA (reference sequence). Trimming took 0 bases from V and 5 from J, leaving 10 bases between them.

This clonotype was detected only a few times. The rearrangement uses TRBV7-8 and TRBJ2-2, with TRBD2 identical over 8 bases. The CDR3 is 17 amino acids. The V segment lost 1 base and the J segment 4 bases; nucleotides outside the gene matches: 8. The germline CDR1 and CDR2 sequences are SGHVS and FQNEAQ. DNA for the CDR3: TGTGCCAGCAGCTTAGGGCGGGGGGTTCCGGTCACCGGGGAGCTGTTTTTT. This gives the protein CASSLGRGVPVTGELFF.

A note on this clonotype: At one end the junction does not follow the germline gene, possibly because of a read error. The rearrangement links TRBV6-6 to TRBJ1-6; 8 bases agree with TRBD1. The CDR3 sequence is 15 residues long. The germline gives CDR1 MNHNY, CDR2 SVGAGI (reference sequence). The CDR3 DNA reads TGTGCCAGCACTTACTCAGGGGGCAGAAATTCACCCCTCCACTTT. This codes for CASTYSGGRNSPLHF.

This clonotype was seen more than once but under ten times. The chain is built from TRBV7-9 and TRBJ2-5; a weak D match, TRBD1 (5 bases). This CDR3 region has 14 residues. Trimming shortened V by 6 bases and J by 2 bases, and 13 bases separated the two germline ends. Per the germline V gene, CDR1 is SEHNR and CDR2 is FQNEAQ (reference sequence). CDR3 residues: CASRHDSFQETQYF. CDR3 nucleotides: TGTGCCAGCAGACATGACAGTTTTCAAGAGACCCAGTACTTC.

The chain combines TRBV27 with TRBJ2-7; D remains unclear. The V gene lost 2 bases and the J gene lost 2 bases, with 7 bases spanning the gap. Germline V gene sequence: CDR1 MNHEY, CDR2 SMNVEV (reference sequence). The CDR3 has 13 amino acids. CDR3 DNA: TGTGCCAGCAGTTTAGGGGTCGCCTACGAGCAGTACGTC. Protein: CASSLGVAYEQYV.

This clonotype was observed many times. As DNA, the CDR3 is TGTGCCAGCAGCTTAGTTGGCGGGGGCGACTATGGCTACACCTTC. This codes for CASSLVGGGDYGYTF. The chain uses TRBV7-8 and TRBJ1-2; the D gene is possibly TRBD1 (6 bases). Germline loops: CDR1 SGHVS, CDR2 FQNEAQ. The V end was cut by 1 base, the J end by 3 bases, with 12 bases between. The CDR3 has 15 amino acids.

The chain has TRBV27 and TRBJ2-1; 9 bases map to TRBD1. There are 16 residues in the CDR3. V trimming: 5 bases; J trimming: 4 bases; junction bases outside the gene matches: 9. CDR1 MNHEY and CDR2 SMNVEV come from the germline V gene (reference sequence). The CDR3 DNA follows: TGTGCCAGCAGTCCAATACAGGGGGCGCGGTACAATGAGCAGTTCTTC. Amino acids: CASSPIQGARYNEQFF.

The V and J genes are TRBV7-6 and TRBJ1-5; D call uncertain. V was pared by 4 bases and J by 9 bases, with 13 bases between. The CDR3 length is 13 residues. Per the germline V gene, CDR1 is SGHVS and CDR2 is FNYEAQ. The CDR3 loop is CASSSSRSGPQHF. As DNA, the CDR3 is TGTGCCAGCAGCTCCTCACGGTCCGGGCCCCAGCATTTT.

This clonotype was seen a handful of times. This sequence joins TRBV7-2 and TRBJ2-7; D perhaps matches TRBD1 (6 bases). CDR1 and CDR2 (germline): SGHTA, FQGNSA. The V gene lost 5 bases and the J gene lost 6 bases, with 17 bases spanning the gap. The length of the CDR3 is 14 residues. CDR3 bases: TGTGCCAGCAGCCTCCTGGGGGCGAAGGTCGAGCAGTACTTC. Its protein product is CASSLLGAKVEQYF.

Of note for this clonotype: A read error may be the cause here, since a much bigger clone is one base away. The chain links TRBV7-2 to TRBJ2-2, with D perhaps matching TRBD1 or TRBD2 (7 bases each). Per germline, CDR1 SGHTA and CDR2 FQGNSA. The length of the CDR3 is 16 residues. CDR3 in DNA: TGTGTCAGCAGCTCACCAGGGGGGGGCGGGACCGGGGAGCTGTTTTTT. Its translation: CVSSSPGGGGTGELFF.

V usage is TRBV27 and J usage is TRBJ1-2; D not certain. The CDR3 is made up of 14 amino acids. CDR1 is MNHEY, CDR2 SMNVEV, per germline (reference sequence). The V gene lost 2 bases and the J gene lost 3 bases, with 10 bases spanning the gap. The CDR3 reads CASSLGPSYYGYTF. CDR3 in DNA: TGTGCCAGCAGTTTAGGTCCGTCGTACTATGGCTACACCTTC.

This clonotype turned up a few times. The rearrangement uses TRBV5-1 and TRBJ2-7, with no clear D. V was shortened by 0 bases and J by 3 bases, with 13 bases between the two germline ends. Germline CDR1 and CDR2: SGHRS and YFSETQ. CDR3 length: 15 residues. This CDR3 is CASSLAESEFYEQYF. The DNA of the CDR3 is TGCGCCAGCAGCTTGGCCGAGTCAGAATTCTACGAGCAGTACTTC.

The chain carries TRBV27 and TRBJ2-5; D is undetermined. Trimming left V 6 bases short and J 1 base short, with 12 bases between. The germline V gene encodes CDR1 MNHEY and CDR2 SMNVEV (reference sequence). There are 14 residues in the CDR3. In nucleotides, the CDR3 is TGTGCCAGCAGCCCTCTCCGGGTCCAAGAGACCCAGTACTTC. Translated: CASSPLRVQETQYF.

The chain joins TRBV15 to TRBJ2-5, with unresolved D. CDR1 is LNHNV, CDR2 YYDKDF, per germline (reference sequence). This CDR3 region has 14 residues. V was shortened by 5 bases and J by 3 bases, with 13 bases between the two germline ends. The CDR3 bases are TGTGCCACCAGCCATCCGTTCCAAGAAGAGACCCAGTACTTC. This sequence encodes CATSHPFQEETQYF.

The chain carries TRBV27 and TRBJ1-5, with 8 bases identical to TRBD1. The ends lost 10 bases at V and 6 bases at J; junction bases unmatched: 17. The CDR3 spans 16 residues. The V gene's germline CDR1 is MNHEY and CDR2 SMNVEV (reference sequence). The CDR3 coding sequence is TGTGCCAACATGGGCAGGGGGCCCTCCGGGGGTCAGCCCCAGCATTTT. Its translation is CANMGRGPSGGQPQHF.

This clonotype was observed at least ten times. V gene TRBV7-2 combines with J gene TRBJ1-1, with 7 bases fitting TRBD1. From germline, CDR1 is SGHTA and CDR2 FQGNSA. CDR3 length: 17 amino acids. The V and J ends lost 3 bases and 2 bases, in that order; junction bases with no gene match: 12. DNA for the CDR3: TGTGCCAGCAGCTTTTGGCCCGGGACAGCAACAAACACTGAAGCTTTCTTT. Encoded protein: CASSFWPGTATNTEAFF.

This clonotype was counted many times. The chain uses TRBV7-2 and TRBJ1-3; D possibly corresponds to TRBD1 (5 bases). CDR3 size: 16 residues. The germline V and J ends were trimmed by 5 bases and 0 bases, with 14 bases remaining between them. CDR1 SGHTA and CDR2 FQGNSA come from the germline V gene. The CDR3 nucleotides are TGTGCCAGCAGCACCCAGACAGCCAGCTCTGGAAACACCATATATTTT. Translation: CASSTQTASSGNTIYF.

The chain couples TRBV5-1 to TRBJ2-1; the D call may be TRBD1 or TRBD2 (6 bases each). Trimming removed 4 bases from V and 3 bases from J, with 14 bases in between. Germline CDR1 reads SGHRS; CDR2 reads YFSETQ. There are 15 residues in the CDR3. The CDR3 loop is CASSILGGSYNEQFF. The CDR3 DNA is TGCGCCAGCAGCATACTGGGGGGCAGCTACAATGAGCAGTTCTTC.

CDR3 region: CSARVGGTEEGPPLHF. CDR3 nucleotides: TGCAGTGCTAGAGTGGGGGGGACAGAAGAAGGGCCACCCCTCCACTTT. This chain uses TRBV20-1 with TRBJ1-6; TRBD1 matches 7 bases. CDR1 and CDR2 (germline): DFQATT, SNEGSKA (reference sequence). V shed 1 base, J shed 11 bases, and the junction held 14 bases outside the gene matches. The length of the CDR3 is 16 residues.

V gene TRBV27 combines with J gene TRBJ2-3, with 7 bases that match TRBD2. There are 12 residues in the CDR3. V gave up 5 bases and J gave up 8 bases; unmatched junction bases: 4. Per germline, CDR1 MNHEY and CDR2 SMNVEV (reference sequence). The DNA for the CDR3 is TGTGCCAGCAGTACTCCGGGGGGTACGCAGTATTTT. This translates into CASSTPGGTQYF.

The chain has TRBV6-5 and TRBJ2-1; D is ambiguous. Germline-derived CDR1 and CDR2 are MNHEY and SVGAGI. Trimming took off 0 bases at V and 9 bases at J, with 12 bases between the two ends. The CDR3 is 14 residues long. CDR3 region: CASSYSRTASEQFF. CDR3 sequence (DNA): TGTGCCAGCAGTTACTCACGCACAGCAAGTGAGCAGTTCTTC.

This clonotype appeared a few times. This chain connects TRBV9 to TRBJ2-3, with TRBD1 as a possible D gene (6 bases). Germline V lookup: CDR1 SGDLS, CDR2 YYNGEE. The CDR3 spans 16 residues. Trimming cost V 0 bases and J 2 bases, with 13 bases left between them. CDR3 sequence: CASSVVGKGVTDTQYF. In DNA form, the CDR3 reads TGTGCCAGCAGCGTAGTTGGAAAGGGGGTCACAGATACGCAGTATTTT.